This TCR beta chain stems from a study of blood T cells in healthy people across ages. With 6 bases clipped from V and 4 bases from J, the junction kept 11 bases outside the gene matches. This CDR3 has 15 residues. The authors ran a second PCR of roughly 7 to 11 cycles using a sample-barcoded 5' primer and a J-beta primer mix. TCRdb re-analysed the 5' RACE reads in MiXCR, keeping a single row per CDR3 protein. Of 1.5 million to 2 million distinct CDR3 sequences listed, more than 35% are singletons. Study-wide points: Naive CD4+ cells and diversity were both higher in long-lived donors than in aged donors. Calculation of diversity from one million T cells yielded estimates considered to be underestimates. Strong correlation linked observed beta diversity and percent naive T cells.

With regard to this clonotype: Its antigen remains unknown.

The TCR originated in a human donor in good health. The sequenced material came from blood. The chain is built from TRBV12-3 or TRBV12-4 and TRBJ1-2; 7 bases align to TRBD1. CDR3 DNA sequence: TGTGCCAGCAGCGATCGGGAGGCAGGGGGCTATGGCTACACCTTC. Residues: CASSDREAGGYGYTF.